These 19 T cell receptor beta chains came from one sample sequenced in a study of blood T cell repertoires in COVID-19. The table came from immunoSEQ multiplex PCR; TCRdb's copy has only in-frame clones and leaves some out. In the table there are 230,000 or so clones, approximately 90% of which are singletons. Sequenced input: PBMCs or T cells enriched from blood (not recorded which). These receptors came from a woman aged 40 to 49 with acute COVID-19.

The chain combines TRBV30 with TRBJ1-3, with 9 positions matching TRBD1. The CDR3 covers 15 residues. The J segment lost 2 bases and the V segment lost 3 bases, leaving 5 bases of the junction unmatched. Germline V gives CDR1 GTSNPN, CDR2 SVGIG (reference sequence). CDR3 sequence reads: CAWSLRQGAGNTIYF. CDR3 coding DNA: TGTGCCTGGAGCCTCAGACAGGGGGCTGGAAACACCATATATTTT.

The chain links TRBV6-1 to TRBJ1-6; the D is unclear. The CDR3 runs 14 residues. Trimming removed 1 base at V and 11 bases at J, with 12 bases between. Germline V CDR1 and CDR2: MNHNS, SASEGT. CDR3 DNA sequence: TGTGCCAGCAGTGAAGGCTCTCCCGGTACACCCCTCCACTTT. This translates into CASSEGSPGTPLHF.

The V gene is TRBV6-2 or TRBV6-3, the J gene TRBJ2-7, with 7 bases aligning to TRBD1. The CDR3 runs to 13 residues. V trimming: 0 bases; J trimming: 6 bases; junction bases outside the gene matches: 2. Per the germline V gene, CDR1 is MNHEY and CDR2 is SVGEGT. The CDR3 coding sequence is TGTGCCAGCAGTTACTCCCGGACAGGCGAGCAGTACTTC. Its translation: CASSYSRTGEQYF.

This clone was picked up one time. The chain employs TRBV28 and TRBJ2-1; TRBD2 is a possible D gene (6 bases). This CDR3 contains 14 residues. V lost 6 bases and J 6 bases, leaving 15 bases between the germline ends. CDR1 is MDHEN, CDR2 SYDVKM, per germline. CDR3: CASSPTGRFNEQFF. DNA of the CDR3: TGTGCCAGCAGCCCTACCGGGAGATTCAATGAGCAGTTCTTC.

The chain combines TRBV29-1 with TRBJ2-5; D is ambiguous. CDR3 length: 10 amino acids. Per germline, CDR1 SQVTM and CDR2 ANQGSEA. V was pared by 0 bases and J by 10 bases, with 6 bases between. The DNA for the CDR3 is TGCAGCGTTGAAGATCGCGGCCAGTACTTC. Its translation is CSVEDRGQYF.

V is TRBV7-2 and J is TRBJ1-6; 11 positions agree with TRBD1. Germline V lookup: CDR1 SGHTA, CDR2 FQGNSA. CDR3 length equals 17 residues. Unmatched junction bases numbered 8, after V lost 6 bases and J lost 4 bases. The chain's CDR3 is CASRTPGQGVYNSPLHF. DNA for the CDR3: TGTGCCAGCAGGACTCCGGGACAGGGGGTTTATAATTCACCCCTCCACTTT.

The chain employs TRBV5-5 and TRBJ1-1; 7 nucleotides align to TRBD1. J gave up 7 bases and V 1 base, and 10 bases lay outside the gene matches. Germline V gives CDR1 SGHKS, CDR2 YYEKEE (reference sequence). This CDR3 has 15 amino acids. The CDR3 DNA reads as TGTGCCAGCAGCTTGTCCCCGACAGGGATGGATGAAGCTTTCTTT. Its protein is CASSLSPTGMDEAFF. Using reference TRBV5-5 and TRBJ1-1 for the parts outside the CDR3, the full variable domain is DAGVTQSPTHLIKTRGQQVTLRCSPISGHKSVSWYQQVLGQGPQFIFQYYEKEERGRGNFPDRFSARQFPNYSSELNVNALLLGDSALYLCASSLSPTGMDEAFFGQGTRLTVV.

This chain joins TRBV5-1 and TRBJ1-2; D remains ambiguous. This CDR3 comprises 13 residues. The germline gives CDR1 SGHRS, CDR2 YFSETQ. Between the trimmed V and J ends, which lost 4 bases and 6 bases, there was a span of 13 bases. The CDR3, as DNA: TGCGCCAGCAGCCCCTCAGGCAATGATGGCTACACCTTC. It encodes CASSPSGNDGYTF.

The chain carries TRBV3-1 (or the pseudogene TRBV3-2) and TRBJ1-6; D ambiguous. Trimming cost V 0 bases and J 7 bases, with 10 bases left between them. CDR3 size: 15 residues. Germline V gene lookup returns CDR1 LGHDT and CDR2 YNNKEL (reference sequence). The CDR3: CASSQDGELNSPLHF. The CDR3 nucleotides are TGTGCCAGCAGCCAAGATGGGGAGTTAAATTCACCCCTCCACTTT.

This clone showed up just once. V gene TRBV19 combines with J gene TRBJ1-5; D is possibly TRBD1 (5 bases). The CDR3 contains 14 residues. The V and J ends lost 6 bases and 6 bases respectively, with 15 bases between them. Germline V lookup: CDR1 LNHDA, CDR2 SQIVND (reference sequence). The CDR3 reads CASRNQGGGQPQHF. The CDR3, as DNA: TGTGCCAGTAGAAACCAGGGAGGAGGTCAGCCCCAGCATTTT.

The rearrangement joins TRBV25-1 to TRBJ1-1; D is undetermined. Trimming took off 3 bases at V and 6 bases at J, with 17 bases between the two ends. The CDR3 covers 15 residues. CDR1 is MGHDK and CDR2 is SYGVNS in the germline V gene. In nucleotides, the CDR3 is TGTGCCAGCAGTGAGCGAGTGGGAGGTGGAGCTGAAGCTTTCTTT. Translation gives CASSERVGGGAEAFF.

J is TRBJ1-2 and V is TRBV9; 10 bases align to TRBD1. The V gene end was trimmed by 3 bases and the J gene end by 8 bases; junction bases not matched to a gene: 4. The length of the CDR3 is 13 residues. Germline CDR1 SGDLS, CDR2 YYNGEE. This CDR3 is CASSAGQGDGYTF. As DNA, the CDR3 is TGTGCCAGCAGCGCAGGACAGGGGGACGGCTACACCTTC.

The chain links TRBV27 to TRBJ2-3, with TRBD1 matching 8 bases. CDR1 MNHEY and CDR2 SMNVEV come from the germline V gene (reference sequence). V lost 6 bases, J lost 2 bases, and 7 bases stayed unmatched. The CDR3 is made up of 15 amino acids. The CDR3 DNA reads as TGTGCCAGCAGGATCAGGGGGCAAAACACAGATACGCAGTATTTT. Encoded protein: CASRIRGQNTDTQYF.

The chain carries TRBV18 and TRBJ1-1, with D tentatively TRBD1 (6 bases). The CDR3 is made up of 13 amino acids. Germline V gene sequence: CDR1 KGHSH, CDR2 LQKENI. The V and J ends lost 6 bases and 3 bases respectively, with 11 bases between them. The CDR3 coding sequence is TGTGCCAGCTCCCAGGGGATAGACACTGAAGCTTTCTTT. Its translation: CASSQGIDTEAFF.

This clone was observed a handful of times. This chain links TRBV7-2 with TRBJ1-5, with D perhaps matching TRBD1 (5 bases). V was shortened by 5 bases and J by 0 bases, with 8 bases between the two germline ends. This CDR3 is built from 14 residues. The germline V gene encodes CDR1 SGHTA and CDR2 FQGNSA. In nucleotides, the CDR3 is TGTGCCAGCAGCGTTGACAGTAGCAATCAGCCCCAGCATTTT. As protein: CASSVDSSNQPQHF.

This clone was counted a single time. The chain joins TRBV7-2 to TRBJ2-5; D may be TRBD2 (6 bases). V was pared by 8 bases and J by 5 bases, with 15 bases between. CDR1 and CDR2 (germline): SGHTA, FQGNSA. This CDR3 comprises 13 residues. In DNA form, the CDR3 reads TGTGCCAGCCACCTCGGCCGGGGGGAGACCCAGTACTTC. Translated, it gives CASHLGRGETQYF. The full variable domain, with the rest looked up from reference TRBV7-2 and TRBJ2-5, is GAGVSQSPSNKVTEKGKDVELRCDPISGHTALYWYRQSLGQGLEFLIYFQGNSAPDKSGLPSDRFSAERTGGSVSTLTIQRTQQEDSAVYLCASHLGRGETQYFGPGTRLLVL.

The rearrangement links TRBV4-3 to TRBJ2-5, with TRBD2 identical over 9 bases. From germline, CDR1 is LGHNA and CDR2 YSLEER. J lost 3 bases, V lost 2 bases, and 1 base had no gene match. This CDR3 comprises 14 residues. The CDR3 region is CASSQSGGKETQYF. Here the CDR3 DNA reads TGCGCCAGCAGCCAAAGCGGGGGGAAAGAGACCCAGTACTTC.

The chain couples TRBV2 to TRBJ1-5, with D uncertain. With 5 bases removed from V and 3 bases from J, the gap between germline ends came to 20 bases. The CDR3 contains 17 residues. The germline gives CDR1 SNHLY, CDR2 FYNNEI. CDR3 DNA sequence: TGTGCCAGCAGTACCAAGGGAGGGTCCTTACTCAATCAGCCCCAGCATTTT. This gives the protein CASSTKGGSLLNQPQHF.

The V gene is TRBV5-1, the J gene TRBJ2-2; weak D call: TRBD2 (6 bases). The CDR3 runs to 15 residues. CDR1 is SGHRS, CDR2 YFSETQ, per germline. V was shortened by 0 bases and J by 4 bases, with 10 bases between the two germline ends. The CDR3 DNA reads TGCGCCAGCAGCTTGGATGGAGGGACCACCGGGGAGCTGTTTTTT. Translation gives CASSLDGGTTGELFF.